A single sample is the source of the 8 T cell receptor beta chains below, sequenced in a study of blood T cell repertoires in COVID-19. The repertoire was sequenced with immunoSEQ multiplex PCR; TCRdb's copy has only in-frame clones and lacks some. Of just over 300,000 clones in the sample, 90% were seen once. The sample taken for sequencing was PBMCs or T cells enriched from blood (not recorded which). The receptors stem from a woman under 30 with acute COVID-19.

The chain links TRBV6-5 to TRBJ2-3; 7 positions agree with TRBD2. Germline V gene data show CDR1 as MNHEY and CDR2 as SVGAGI. The CDR3 has 16 amino acids. V was clipped by 4 bases and J by 0 bases; unmatched bases: 7. CDR3 in amino acids: CASSSLAGSSTDTQYF. The CDR3 nucleotides read TGTGCCAGCAGTTCATTAGCGGGTTCTAGCACAGATACGCAGTATTTT.

This chain links TRBV3-1 (or the pseudogene TRBV3-2) with TRBJ2-3; possibly TRBD2 for D (6 bases). Per germline, CDR1 LGHDT and CDR2 YNNKEL (reference sequence). The CDR3 sequence is 15 residues long. V was cut by 1 base and J by 2 bases, with 10 bases left in between. CDR3 coding DNA: TGTGCCAGCAGCCAAGCACAGCGGGTCACAGATACGCAGTATTTT. This translates into CASSQAQRVTDTQYF.

The rearrangement links TRBV24-1 to TRBJ2-5; D call uncertain. Germline V gene data show CDR1 as KGHDR and CDR2 as SFDVKD. V was pared by 1 base and J by 5 bases, with 7 bases between. CDR3 length: 13 residues. The CDR3 DNA follows: TGTGCCACCAGTGATTTCCCGAGGGAGACCCAGTACTTC. It yields the protein CATSDFPRETQYF.

The rearrangement links TRBV27 to TRBJ1-5; D perhaps matches TRBD1 (5 bases). The germline V and J ends were trimmed by 5 bases and 3 bases, with 20 bases remaining between them. This CDR3 has 17 residues. Germline CDR1 and CDR2: MNHEY and SMNVEV (reference sequence). The CDR3 coding sequence is TGTGCCAGCAGTCGTCTCCTAGGGGATGGGAACAATCAGCCCCAGCATTTT. This translates into CASSRLLGDGNNQPQHF.

This clone was detected only once. The gene calls are TRBV29-1 and TRBJ1-1, with D uncertain. CDR3 length: 10 amino acids. Germline V gene sequence: CDR1 SQVTM, CDR2 ANQGSEA. The ends were cut back, 8 bases at V and 3 bases at J, with 7 bases in the middle. The CDR3 coding sequence is TGCAGCCTTCGGGACACTGAAGCTTTCTTT. Translating gives CSLRDTEAFF.

V usage is TRBV13 and J usage is TRBJ1-1; a possible D gene is TRBD1 (5 bases). Germline V gene sequence: CDR1 PRHDT, CDR2 FYEKMQ (reference sequence). V lost 5 bases and J lost 4, with 14 bases in between. The length of the CDR3 is 14 residues. The CDR3 DNA reads TGTGCCAGCAGCCCACCTTTGGGGGGCACTGAAGCTTTCTTT. Amino acids: CASSPPLGGTEAFF.

The chain combines TRBV28 with TRBJ1-2; D is perhaps TRBD1 (6 bases). Germline CDR1 MDHEN, CDR2 SYDVKM. CDR3 size: 12 residues. V was clipped by 5 bases and J by 2 bases, with 6 bases between them. The CDR3 sequence: CASSGQNYGYTF. CDR3 DNA sequence: TGTGCCAGCAGTGGACAGAACTATGGCTACACCTTC.

The rearrangement uses TRBV28 and TRBJ1-2, with D perhaps TRBD1 (6 bases). The CDR3 has 13 amino acids. Germline V gene data show CDR1 as MDHEN and CDR2 as SYDVKM. With 6 bases removed from V and 8 bases from J, the gap between germline ends came to 16 bases. The CDR3 loop is CASSREGDRGYTF. In DNA form, the CDR3 reads TGTGCCAGCAGCCGCGAGGGGGATCGCGGCTACACCTTC.